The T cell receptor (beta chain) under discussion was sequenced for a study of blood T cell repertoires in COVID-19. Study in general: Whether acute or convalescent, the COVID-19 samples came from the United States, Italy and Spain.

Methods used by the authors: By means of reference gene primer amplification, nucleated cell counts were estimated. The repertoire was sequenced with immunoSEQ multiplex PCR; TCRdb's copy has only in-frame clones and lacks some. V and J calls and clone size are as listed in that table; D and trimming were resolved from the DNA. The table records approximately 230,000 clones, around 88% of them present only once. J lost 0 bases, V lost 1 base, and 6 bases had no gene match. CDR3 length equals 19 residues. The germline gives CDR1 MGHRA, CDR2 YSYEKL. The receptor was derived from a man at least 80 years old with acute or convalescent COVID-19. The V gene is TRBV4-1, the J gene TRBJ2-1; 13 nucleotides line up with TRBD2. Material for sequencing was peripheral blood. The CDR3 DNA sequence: TGCGCCAGCAGCCAAGGTCCGACTAGCGGGGGGAGCTCCTACAATGAGCAGTTCTTC. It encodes CASSQGPTSGGSSYNEQFF.